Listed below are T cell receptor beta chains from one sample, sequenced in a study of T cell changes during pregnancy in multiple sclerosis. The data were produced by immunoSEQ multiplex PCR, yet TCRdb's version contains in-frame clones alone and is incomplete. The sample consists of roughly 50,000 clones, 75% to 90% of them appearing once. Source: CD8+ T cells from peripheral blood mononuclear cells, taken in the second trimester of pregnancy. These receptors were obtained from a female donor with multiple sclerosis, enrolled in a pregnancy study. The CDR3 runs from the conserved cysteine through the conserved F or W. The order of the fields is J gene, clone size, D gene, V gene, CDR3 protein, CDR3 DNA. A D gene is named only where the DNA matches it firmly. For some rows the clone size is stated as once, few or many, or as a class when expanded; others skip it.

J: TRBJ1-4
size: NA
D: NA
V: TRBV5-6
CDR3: CASSLSFGGDEKLFF
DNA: TGTGCCAGCAGCTTGTCTTTCGGGGGGGATGAAAAACTGTTTTTT

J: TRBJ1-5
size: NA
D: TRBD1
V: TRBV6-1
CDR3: CASIEAGQGGGQPQHF
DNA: TGTGCCAGCATTGAAGCAGGACAGGGTGGGGGTCAGCCCCAGCATTTT

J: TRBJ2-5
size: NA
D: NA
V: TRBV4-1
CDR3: CASSQDSPGQETQYF
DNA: TGCGCCAGCAGCCAAGATTCGCCAGGGCAAGAGACCCAGTACTTC

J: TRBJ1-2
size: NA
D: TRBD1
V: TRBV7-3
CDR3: CASSPGTGDNYGYTF
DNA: TGTGCCAGCAGCCCGGGGACAGGGGATAACTATGGCTACACCTTC

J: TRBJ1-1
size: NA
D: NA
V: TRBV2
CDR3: CASSELTGNEAFF
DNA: TGTGCCAGCAGTGAGCTGACAGGCAATGAAGCTTTCTTT

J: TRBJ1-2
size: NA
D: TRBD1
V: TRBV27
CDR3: CASHGTGDNYGYTF
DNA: TGTGCCAGCCACGGGACAGGGGACAACTATGGCTACACCTTC

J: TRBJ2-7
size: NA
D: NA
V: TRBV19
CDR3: CASSPRGAPYEQYF
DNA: TGTGCCAGTAGCCCCAGGGGGGCCCCCTACGAGCAGTACTTC

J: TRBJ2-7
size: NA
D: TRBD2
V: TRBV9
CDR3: CASSVGAGVEQYF
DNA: TGTGCCAGCAGCGTAGGAGCGGGGGTCGAGCAGTACTTC

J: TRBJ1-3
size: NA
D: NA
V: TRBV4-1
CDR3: CASSSGQSLSGNTIYF
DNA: TGCGCCAGCAGCTCCGGACAGTCCCTCTCTGGAAACACCATATATTTT

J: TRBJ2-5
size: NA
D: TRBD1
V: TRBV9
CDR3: CASSTGDSKETQYF
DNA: TGTGCCAGCAGCACCGGGGACAGCAAAGAGACCCAGTACTTC

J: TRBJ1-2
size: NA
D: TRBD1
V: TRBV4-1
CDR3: CASSLSPTGDGYTF
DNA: TGCGCCAGCAGCCTCAGTCCGACAGGGGATGGCTACACCTTC

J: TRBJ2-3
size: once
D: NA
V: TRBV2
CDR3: CASSDPGSTDTQYF
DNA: TGTGCCAGCAGTGACCCGGGGAGCACAGATACGCAGTATTTT

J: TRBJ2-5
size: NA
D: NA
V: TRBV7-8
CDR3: CASSPQNEPLSWETQYF
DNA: TGTGCCAGCAGCCCCCAAAATGAACCTCTGAGTTGGGAGACCCAGTACTTC

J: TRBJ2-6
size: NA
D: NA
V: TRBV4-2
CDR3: CASSQSSSSSGANVLTF
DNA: TGTGCCAGCAGCCAATCTTCCTCCTCCTCTGGGGCCAACGTCCTGACTTTC

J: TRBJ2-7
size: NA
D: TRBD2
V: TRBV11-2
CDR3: CASSPTLAGGPPYEQYF
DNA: TGTGCCAGCAGCCCAACGCTAGCGGGGGGACCTCCCTACGAGCAGTACTTC

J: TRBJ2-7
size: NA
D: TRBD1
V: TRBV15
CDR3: CATSGTSGQGVDEQYF
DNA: TGTGCCACCAGCGGAACTTCGGGACAGGGGGTCGACGAGCAGTACTTC

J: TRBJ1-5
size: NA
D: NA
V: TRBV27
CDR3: CASRVDYNNQPQHF
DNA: TGTGCCAGCAGAGTGGACTATAACAATCAGCCCCAGCATTTT

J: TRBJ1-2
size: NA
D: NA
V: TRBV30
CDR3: CAWSAPGAVYGYTF
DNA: TGTGCCTGGAGTGCGCCAGGGGCGGTCTATGGCTACACCTTC

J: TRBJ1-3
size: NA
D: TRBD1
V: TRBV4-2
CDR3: CASSQAQNRGLGNTIYF
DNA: TGTGCCAGCAGCCAAGCGCAAAACAGGGGGCTCGGAAACACCATATATTTT

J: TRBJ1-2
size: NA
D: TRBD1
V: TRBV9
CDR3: CASSPQGGGYTF
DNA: TGTGCCAGCAGCCCCCAGGGGGGTGGCTACACCTTC

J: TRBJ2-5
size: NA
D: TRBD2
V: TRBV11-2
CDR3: CASTQASRGYQETQYF
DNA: TGTGCCAGCACCCAAGCCTCGCGGGGGTACCAAGAGACCCAGTACTTC

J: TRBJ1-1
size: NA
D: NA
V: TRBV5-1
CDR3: CASSWHLQAGVNTEAFF
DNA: TGCGCCAGCAGCTGGCACCTACAGGCTGGGGTGAACACTGAAGCTTTCTTT

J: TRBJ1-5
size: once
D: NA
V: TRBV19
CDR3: CASSISHGTIDYSNQPQHF
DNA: TGTGCCAGTAGTATCTCTCATGGGACAATCGATTATAGCAATCAGCCCCAGCATTTT

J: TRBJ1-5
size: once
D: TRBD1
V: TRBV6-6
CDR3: CASSYFWQGENQPQHF
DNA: TGTGCCAGCAGTTATTTTTGGCAGGGGGAGAATCAGCCCCAGCATTTT

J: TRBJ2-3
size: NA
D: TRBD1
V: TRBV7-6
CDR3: CASSLGGQGGTDTQYF
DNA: TGTGCCAGCAGCTTAGGAGGACAGGGGGGCACAGATACGCAGTATTTT

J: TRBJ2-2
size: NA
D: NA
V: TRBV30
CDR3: CAWCLGAGELFF
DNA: TGTGCCTGGTGCCTTGGAGCCGGGGAGCTGTTTTTT

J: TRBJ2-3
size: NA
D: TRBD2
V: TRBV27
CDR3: CASSFLLAGGTDTQYF
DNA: TGTGCCAGCAGTTTCCTACTAGCGGGAGGCACAGATACGCAGTATTTT

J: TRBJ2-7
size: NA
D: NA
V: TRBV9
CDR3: CASSRVGGARDEQYF
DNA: TGTGCCAGCAGCAGAGTGGGGGGAGCCAGGGACGAGCAGTACTTC

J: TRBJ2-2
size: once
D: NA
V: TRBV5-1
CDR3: CASSLVAGDTGELFF
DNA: TGCGCCAGCAGCTTGGTAGCAGGGGACACCGGGGAGCTGTTTTTT

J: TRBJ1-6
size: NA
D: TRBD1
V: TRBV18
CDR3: CASSQIPVRSGQGEVSSPLHF
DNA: TGTGCCAGCTCCCAAATACCAGTTCGATCGGGACAGGGTGAGGTGAGTTCACCCCTCCACTTT

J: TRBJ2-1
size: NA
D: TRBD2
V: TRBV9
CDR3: CASSSNPKSGGLDHEQFF
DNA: TGTGCCAGCAGCTCTAACCCCAAAAGCGGGGGTCTGGACCATGAGCAGTTCTTC

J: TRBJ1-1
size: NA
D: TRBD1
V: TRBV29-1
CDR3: CSVDEDRGLEAFF
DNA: TGCAGCGTTGACGAGGACAGGGGTCTTGAAGCTTTCTTT

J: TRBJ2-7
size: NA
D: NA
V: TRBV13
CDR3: CASSFATDSGSYEQYF
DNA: TGTGCCAGCAGCTTCGCCACGGATTCAGGCTCCTACGAGCAGTACTTC

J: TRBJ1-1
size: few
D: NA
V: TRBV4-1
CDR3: CASSQGGNTEAFF
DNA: TGCGCCAGCAGCCAGGGAGGGAACACTGAAGCTTTCTTT